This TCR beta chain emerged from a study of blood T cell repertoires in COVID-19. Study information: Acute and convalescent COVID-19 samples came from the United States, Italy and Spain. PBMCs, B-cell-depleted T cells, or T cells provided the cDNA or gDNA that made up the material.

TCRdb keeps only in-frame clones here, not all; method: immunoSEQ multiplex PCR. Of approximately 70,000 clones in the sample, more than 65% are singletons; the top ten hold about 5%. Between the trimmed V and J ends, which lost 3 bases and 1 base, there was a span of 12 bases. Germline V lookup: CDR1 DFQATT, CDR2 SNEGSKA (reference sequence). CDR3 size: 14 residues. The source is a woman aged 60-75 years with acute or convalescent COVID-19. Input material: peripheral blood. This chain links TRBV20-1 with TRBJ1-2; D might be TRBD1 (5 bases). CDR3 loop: CSASVAGNNYGYTF. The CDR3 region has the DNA TGCAGTGCTAGTGTGGCAGGGAATAACTATGGCTACACCTTC.